The entry below describes one T cell receptor (beta chain). Authors' methods: Amplification from reference gene primers served as the basis for estimated nucleated cell counts. TCRdb's copy holds only in-frame clones and misses some; the assay was immunoSEQ multiplex PCR. Clone size and the V and J calls come from that table; the DNA yielded D and trimming. The profile covers about 35,000 clones, with around 80% appearing a single time and approximately 15% taken by the ten largest. This record comes from a study of blood T cell repertoires in COVID-19. Study overall: Italy, Spain and the United States were the sources of the convalescent and acute COVID-19 samples. Sources were T cells, B-cell-depleted T cells, or PBMCs; the material itself was cDNA or gDNA.

V was pared by 3 bases and J by 0 bases, with 9 bases between. The CDR3 is 14 residues long. Germline lookup yields CDR1 GTSNPN and CDR2 SVGIG (reference sequence). This receptor was identified in a man older than 75 with active or convalescent COVID-19. The rearrangement uses TRBV30 and TRBJ1-3; D remains unclear. Sequenced: peripheral blood. CDR3 region: CAWSLSHSGNTIYF. CDR3 coding DNA: TGTGCCTGGAGCCTAAGCCACTCTGGAAACACCATATATTTT.